The entry that follows covers one T cell receptor beta chain sequence. Its antigen is currently unknown. Terminally differentiated effector memory CD45RA+ cells were excluded from the naive CD8 cells, which were CD45RO-negative and positively selected for CCR7. The data derive from a study of shared clonotypes between healthy human individuals. Overall study findings and caveats: In general, naive subsets displayed greater estimated richness than memory subsets did.

Losses at the gene ends were 10 bases for V and 7 bases for J; bases not matched to a gene: 15. CDR3 size: 14 residues. Germline CDR1 is SNHLY and CDR2 is FYNNEI. At deep level, the assay was performed. This table comes from immunoSEQ multiplex PCR, and its TCRdb copy is limited to in-frame clones, with some not included. The sample has about 750,000 clones; about 91% are singletons. This rearrangement joins TRBV2 to TRBJ2-5, with 7 bases identical to TRBD2. This TCR was recovered from a man aged 25 to 40 in good health. The specimen sequenced was naive CD8+ T cells sorted from blood. CDR3 loop: CANGEGDLGATQYF. As DNA, the CDR3 is TGTGCCAACGGGGAGGGAGATTTAGGGGCGACCCAGTACTTC.